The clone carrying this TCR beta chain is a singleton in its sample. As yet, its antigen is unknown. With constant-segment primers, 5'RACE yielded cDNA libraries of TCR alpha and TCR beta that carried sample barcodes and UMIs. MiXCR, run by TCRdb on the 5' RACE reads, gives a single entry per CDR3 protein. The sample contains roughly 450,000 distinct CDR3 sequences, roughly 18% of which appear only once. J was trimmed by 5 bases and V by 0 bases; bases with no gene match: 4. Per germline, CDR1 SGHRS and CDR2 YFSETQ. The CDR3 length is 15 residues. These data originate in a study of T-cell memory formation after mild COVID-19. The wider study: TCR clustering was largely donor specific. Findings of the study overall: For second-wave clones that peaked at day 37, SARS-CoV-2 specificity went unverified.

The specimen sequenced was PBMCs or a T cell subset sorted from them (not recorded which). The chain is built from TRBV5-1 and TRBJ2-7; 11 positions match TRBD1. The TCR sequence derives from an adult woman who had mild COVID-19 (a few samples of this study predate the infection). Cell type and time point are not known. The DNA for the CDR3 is TGCGCCAGCAGCTTGGGGGGACAGGGGGACCACGAGCAGTACTTC. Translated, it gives CASSLGGQGDHEQYF. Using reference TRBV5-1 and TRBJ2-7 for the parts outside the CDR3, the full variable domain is KAGVTQTPRYLIKTRGQQVTLSCSPISGHRSVSWYQQTPGQGLQFLFEYFSETQRNKGNFPGRFSGRQFSNSRSEMNVSTLELGDSALYLCASSLGGQGDHEQYFGPGTRLTVT.